Listed here are 24 T cell receptor beta chains from one sample, sequenced in a study of blood T cell repertoires in COVID-19. Sequencing used immunoSEQ multiplex PCR; TCRdb keeps in-frame clones, though not all of them. Of hundreds of thousands of clones in the sample, 90% were seen once. The sample was PBMCs or T cells enriched from blood (not recorded which). The receptor set was obtained from a woman under 30 with acute COVID-19.

The genes are TRBV7-9 and TRBJ1-2, with D tentatively TRBD1 (6 bases). Trimming removed 4 bases from V and 8 bases from J, with 14 bases in between. The CDR3 has 13 residues. CDR1 SEHNR and CDR2 FQNEAQ come from the germline V gene (reference sequence). CDR3 in DNA: TGTGCCAGCAGCTCCACAGGGTCTAGCGGCTACACCTTC. Protein product: CASSSTGSSGYTF.

The genes are TRBV9 and TRBJ2-2; D may be TRBD2 (5 bases). The CDR3 has 17 amino acids. CDR1 is SGDLS, CDR2 YYNGEE, per germline. Deletions cut 3 bases from V and 1 base from J, with 16 bases between. Here the CDR3 reads CASSAPRGLWNTGELFF. CDR3 nucleotides: TGTGCCAGCAGCGCCCCCCGAGGACTTTGGAACACCGGGGAGCTGTTTTTT.

CDR3 coding DNA: TGTGCCAGCAGCCAAGTCCCAGGGGGCAAGACCAAAAACATTCAGTACTTC. It is translated as CASSQVPGGKTKNIQYF. V and J are TRBV3-1 (or the pseudogene TRBV3-2) and TRBJ2-4; 8 nucleotides align to TRBD1. The germline V gene has CDR1 LGHDT and CDR2 YNNKEL (reference sequence). The CDR3 has 17 residues. With 1 base clipped from V and 2 bases from J, the junction kept 7 bases outside the gene matches.

The rearrangement joins TRBV19 to TRBJ2-2; tentatively, D is TRBD2 (5 bases). Trimming cost V 3 bases and J 3 bases, with 17 bases left between them. This CDR3 region has 17 residues. CDR1 LNHDA and CDR2 SQIVND come from the germline V gene (reference sequence). CDR3 region: CASSMVEGRIDTGELFF. The CDR3 bases are TGTGCCAGTAGTATGGTGGAAGGGAGAATTGACACCGGGGAGCTGTTTTTT.

The J gene is TRBJ1-3, the V gene TRBV5-8; D not resolved. This CDR3 spans 16 amino acids. V was pared by 4 bases and J by 4 bases, with 18 bases between. Per germline, CDR1 SGHTS and CDR2 YDEGEE. CDR3 protein: CASSLEITPSGNTIYF. CDR3 DNA: TGTGCCAGCAGCCTGGAGATCACTCCCTCGGGAAACACCATATATTTT.

As for this clone: A junction boundary mismatches the germline segment, possibly from a read error. The V gene is TRBV4-1, the J gene TRBJ1-1, with a tentative D call TRBD1 (6 bases). This CDR3 contains 16 residues. Germline V gene sequence: CDR1 MGHRA, CDR2 YSYEKL. The CDR3 DNA is TGCGCCAGCAGCCAAGGGATCACAGGGATGAAGACTGAAGCTTTCTTT. It yields the protein CASSQGITGMKTEAFF.

In nucleotides, the CDR3 is TGTGCCAGCACCCCGACAGGGAATATCTACGAGCAGTACTTC. Protein: CASTPTGNIYEQYF. The chain carries TRBV2 and TRBJ2-7; 7 bases match TRBD1. This CDR3 is built from 14 residues. Germline values: CDR1 SNHLY, CDR2 FYNNEI. The V gene end was trimmed by 7 bases and the J gene end by 3 bases; junction bases not matched to a gene: 9.

V and J are TRBV30 and TRBJ1-1, with a weak D call TRBD1 (5 bases). Germline loops: CDR1 GTSNPN, CDR2 SVGIG (reference sequence). Trimming stripped 4 bases from V and 0 bases from J, with 21 bases between. This CDR3 has 17 residues. CDR3 loop: CAWNPAAAGSMNTEAFF. The CDR3 DNA reads as TGTGCCTGGAACCCCGCGGCGGCAGGGTCGATGAACACTGAAGCTTTCTTT.

V gene TRBV10-1 combines with J gene TRBJ2-2; D is possibly TRBD1 (5 bases). Germline V gives CDR1 WNHNN, CDR2 SYGVQD (reference sequence). The V end was cut by 3 bases, the J end by 0 bases, with 11 bases between. The CDR3 sequence is 16 residues long. For the CDR3, the DNA is TGCGCCAGCAGTGAAAGGACACCTACGAACACCGGGGAGCTGTTTTTT. It codes for CASSERTPTNTGELFF.

J is TRBJ2-3 and V is TRBV7-9; D unresolved. V was clipped by 2 bases and J by 4 bases, with 10 bases between them. The CDR3 is made up of 14 amino acids. CDR1 and CDR2 (germline): SEHNR, FQNEAQ (reference sequence). The CDR3 loop reads CASSLNISPDTQYF. The DNA for the CDR3 is TGTGCCAGCAGCTTAAATATCTCCCCAGATACGCAGTATTTT.

The rearrangement joins TRBV7-9 to TRBJ2-7; D might be TRBD2 (5 bases). Germline V gives CDR1 SEHNR, CDR2 FQNEAQ (reference sequence). V was clipped by 5 bases and J by 2 bases, with 10 bases between them. The CDR3 has 13 residues. CDR3 DNA: TGTGCCAGCAGCCCTCGGGGTACCTACGAGCAGTACTTC. It yields the protein CASSPRGTYEQYF.

The chain couples TRBV6-5 to TRBJ2-7; D possibly corresponds to TRBD1 (5 bases). The CDR3 totals 12 residues. Per germline, CDR1 MNHEY and CDR2 SVGAGI. V dropped 3 bases and J dropped 5 bases, with 8 bases sitting between them. CDR3 protein: CASSYRRDEQYF. In nucleotides, the CDR3 is TGTGCCAGCAGTTATCGCAGGGACGAGCAGTACTTC.

The V and J genes are TRBV19 and TRBJ2-1; weak D call: TRBD1 (6 bases). The germline V gene encodes CDR1 LNHDA and CDR2 SQIVND (reference sequence). Trimming pared 3 bases from V and 4 bases from J, leaving 13 bases between. The CDR3 runs 15 residues. The CDR3 region is CASSIRGNAYNEQFF. DNA of the CDR3: TGTGCCAGTAGTATTAGGGGGAACGCTTACAATGAGCAGTTCTTC.

The V gene is TRBV9, the J gene TRBJ2-5; D is undetermined. This CDR3 comprises 15 residues. Germline V lookup: CDR1 SGDLS, CDR2 YYNGEE. The germline V and J ends were trimmed by 3 bases and 4 bases, with 16 bases remaining between them. CDR3 DNA sequence: TGTGCCAGCAGCGGAGAGATTCAAGCAAGAGAGACCCAGTACTTC. This sequence encodes CASSGEIQARETQYF.

The J gene is TRBJ2-3, the V gene TRBV6-5; possibly TRBD1 for D (6 bases). Looked up from germline, CDR1 is MNHEY and CDR2 is SVGAGI. CDR3 length equals 14 residues. With 2 bases removed from V and 3 bases from J, the gap between germline ends came to 9 bases. The CDR3 reads CASSYDTGTDTQYF. CDR3 DNA sequence: TGTGCCAGCAGTTACGATACAGGGACAGATACGCAGTATTTT.

This clone was observed a single time. The CDR3: CASSLRAGVKNIQYF. The CDR3 nucleotides are TGTGCCAGCAGCCTAAGGGCGGGGGTGAAAAACATTCAGTACTTC. This chain joins TRBV7-9 and TRBJ2-4; 7 positions match TRBD2. This CDR3 has 15 residues. The V gene end was trimmed by 5 bases and the J gene end by 4 bases; junction bases not matched to a gene: 8. CDR1 SEHNR and CDR2 FQNEAQ come from the germline V gene (reference sequence).

The gene calls are TRBV5-1 and TRBJ2-7, with D possibly matching TRBD1 (5 bases). Germline V gene sequence: CDR1 SGHRS, CDR2 YFSETQ. The CDR3 runs to 13 residues. Trimming stripped 7 bases from V and 3 bases from J, with 14 bases between. Written as DNA, the CDR3 is TGCGCCAGCGGGGCAGGAAGAGACTACGAGCAGTACTTC. Its protein is CASGAGRDYEQYF. Using reference TRBV5-1 and TRBJ2-7 for the parts outside the CDR3, the full variable domain is KAGVTQTPRYLIKTRGQQVTLSCSPISGHRSVSWYQQTPGQGLQFLFEYFSETQRNKGNFPGRFSGRQFSNSRSEMNVSTLELGDSALYLCASGAGRDYEQYFGPGTRLTVT.

The gene calls are TRBV5-1 and TRBJ1-6; D may be TRBD1 (5 bases). Germline lookup yields CDR1 SGHRS and CDR2 YFSETQ. V was clipped by 0 bases and J by 10 bases, with 11 bases between them. This CDR3 contains 14 residues. CDR3 amino acids: CASSLGQGESPLHF. CDR3 in DNA: TGCGCCAGCAGCTTGGGGCAGGGTGAATCACCCCTCCACTTT. Full variable domain (rest looked up from reference TRBV5-1 and TRBJ1-6): KAGVTQTPRYLIKTRGQQVTLSCSPISGHRSVSWYQQTPGQGLQFLFEYFSETQRNKGNFPGRFSGRQFSNSRSEMNVSTLELGDSALYLCASSLGQGESPLHFGNGTRLTVT.

The gene calls are TRBV27 and TRBJ1-2, with D tentatively TRBD1 (5 bases). The germline V and J ends were trimmed by 4 bases and 4 bases, with 16 bases remaining between them. CDR3 length: 15 amino acids. Germline loops: CDR1 MNHEY, CDR2 SMNVEV (reference sequence). The DNA of the CDR3 is TGTGCCAGCAGTTCAGGCCCTAGGGGAAGCTATGGCTACACCTTC. It is translated as CASSSGPRGSYGYTF.

This chain links TRBV28 with TRBJ2-3; weak D call: TRBD2 (6 bases). Trimming pared 6 bases from V and 4 bases from J, leaving 11 bases between. The CDR3 covers 13 residues. CDR1 MDHEN and CDR2 SYDVKM come from the germline V gene. In DNA form, the CDR3 reads TGTGCCAGCAGCGGGAGCGGCCCAGATACGCAGTATTTT. Its translation: CASSGSGPDTQYF.

The CDR3 sequence: CASLGGPYEQYF. The CDR3 DNA reads TGTGCCAGCCTGGGGGGGCCCTACGAGCAGTACTTC. This chain links TRBV2 with TRBJ2-7; weak D call: TRBD2 (7 bases). The CDR3 runs 12 residues. Trimming took 8 bases from V and 2 from J, leaving 10 bases between them. Germline CDR1 and CDR2: SNHLY and FYNNEI.

The rearrangement joins TRBV27 to TRBJ2-7; a possible D gene is TRBD1 (5 bases). CDR1 and CDR2 from the germline V gene are MNHEY and SMNVEV (reference sequence). V was shortened by 2 bases and J by 3 bases, with 11 bases between the two germline ends. This CDR3 contains 14 residues. The CDR3 DNA follows: TGTGCCAGCAGTTTAAGGGGTTGGATCTACGAGCAGTACTTC. Its protein product is CASSLRGWIYEQYF.

The chain couples TRBV5-6 to TRBJ2-1; TRBD2 aligns across 7 bases. V was clipped by 6 bases and J by 7 bases; unmatched bases: 13. The CDR3 length is 15 residues. In germline, CDR1 is SGHDT, CDR2 YYEEEE. The CDR3 region is CASTLAGLFSNEQFF. In DNA, the CDR3 is TGTGCCAGCACGTTAGCGGGCCTTTTTTCAAATGAGCAGTTCTTC.

The rearrangement links TRBV19 to TRBJ1-4; TRBD1 might be the D (6 bases). Germline V gives CDR1 LNHDA, CDR2 SQIVND (reference sequence). V was trimmed by 6 bases and J by 7 bases, leaving 15 bases between them. This CDR3 contains 14 residues. This CDR3 reads CASRVPQGSEKLFF. The CDR3 nucleotides are TGTGCCAGTAGGGTCCCACAGGGAAGTGAAAAACTGTTTTTT.